This T cell receptor (beta chain) is from a study of T cells expressing NK-cell markers. Study overall: The TCR beta repertoires were obtained from sorted CD3+CD56+NKG2C+, CD3+CD56+NKG2C- and CD3+CD56-NKG2C+ T cells. The authors sequenced eight donors, of whom seven were HCMV-seropositive and one was seronegative.

TCRdb reworked the 5' RACE reads into one entry per CDR3 protein, no DNA. The repertoire table contains some 150,000 distinct CDR3 sequences. The CDR3 covers 14 residues. Germline CDR1 reads SQVTM; CDR2 reads ANQGSEA. The chain combines TRBV29-1 with TRBJ2-1; TCRdb's D call of TRBD2 is untestable without DNA. Sequencing was performed on blood T cells: a sorted CD56 or NKG2C T cell subset, CD4+ or CD8+ T cells, or bulk PBMC T cells (not recorded which). The clonotype was recovered from a man aged 18 to 30 in good health. CDR3 protein: CSVEIAGINNEQFF.